Following are 5 T cell receptor beta chains from one sample sequenced in a study of T-cell memory formation after mild COVID-19. One entry per CDR3 protein results from TCRdb running MiXCR on the 5' RACE reads. Seen here are roughly 260,000 distinct CDR3 sequences, about a sixth observed once, and the top ten hold 3.5%. The sample was PBMCs or a T cell subset sorted from them (not recorded which). These receptors were taken from a man between 18 and 29 years old who had mild COVID-19 (a few samples of this study predate the infection). Cell type and time point are not known.

This clonotype was counted between two and nine times. The chain employs TRBV29-1 and TRBJ1-4, with D maybe TRBD1 (6 bases). The CDR3 covers 14 residues. Germline values: CDR1 SQVTM, CDR2 ANQGSEA. The V gene lost 0 bases and the J gene lost 6 bases, with 11 bases spanning the gap. Written as DNA, the CDR3 is TGCAGCGTTGAAGATACAGGGCGGGATGAAAAACTGTTTTTT. Its translation is CSVEDTGRDEKLFF.

The chain employs TRBV20-1 and TRBJ2-3; D perhaps matches TRBD2 (6 bases). The CDR3 spans 14 residues. Trimming cost V 3 bases and J 5 bases, with 15 bases left between them. In germline, CDR1 is DFQATT, CDR2 SNEGSKA (reference sequence). The CDR3 DNA reads as TGCAGTGCTAGGGTGGCGGGGAGTGGAGATACGCAGTATTTT. Translating gives CSARVAGSGDTQYF.

This chain joins TRBV20-1 and TRBJ1-5, with D possibly being TRBD1 (5 bases). V shed 3 bases and J shed 3 bases, with 9 bases lying between them. Germline V gene lookup returns CDR1 DFQATT and CDR2 SNEGSKA (reference sequence). CDR3 size: 13 residues. For the CDR3, the DNA is TGCAGTGCTAGTGACAGTTTCAATCAGCCCCAGCATTTT. Translating gives CSASDSFNQPQHF.

This clonotype was counted at least ten times. CDR3 coding DNA: TGCGCCAGCATTACAGGGTCGAGCACAGATACGCAGTATTTT. Its translation: CASITGSSTDTQYF. This chain connects TRBV23-1 to TRBJ2-3; a possible D gene is TRBD1 (6 bases). TRBV23-1 is flagged as an ORF with uncertain function. The CDR3 loop spans 14 amino acids. V lost 7 bases and J 0 bases, leaving 11 bases between the germline ends.

V is TRBV7-9 and J is TRBJ2-6; D is unclear. V was shortened by 4 bases and J by 2 bases, with 6 bases between the two germline ends. From germline, CDR1 is SEHNR and CDR2 FQNEAQ (reference sequence). The CDR3 covers 14 residues. The CDR3 DNA sequence: TGTGCCAGCAGCTCCCCAGCTGGGGCCAACGTCCTGACTTTC. It translates to CASSSPAGANVLTF.